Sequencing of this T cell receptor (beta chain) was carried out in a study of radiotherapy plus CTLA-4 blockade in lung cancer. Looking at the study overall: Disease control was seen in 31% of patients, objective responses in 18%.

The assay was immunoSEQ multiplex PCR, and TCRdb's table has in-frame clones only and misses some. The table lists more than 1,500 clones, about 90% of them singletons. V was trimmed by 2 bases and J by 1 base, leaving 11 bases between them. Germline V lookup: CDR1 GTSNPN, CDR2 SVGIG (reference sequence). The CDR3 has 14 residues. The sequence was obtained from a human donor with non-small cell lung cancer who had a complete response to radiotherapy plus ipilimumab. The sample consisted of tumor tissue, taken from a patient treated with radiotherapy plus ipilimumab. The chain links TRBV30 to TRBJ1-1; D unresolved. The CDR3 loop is CAWSFQDKNTEAFF. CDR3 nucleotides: TGTGCCTGGAGTTTCCAAGACAAGAACACTGAAGCTTTCTTT.